The 8 T cell receptor beta chains presented below share a single source sample, sequenced in a study of T-cell reconstitution after alpha-beta-depleted transplantation in children. Using unique molecular identifiers, the investigators prepared the TCRbeta library. TCRdb analysed the PCR reads with MiXCR anew, one entry per CDR3 protein. There are 600,000 to 700,000 distinct CDR3 sequences in the sample; around 12% occur only once, and around 0.79% lies in the top ten. Source: PBMCs, taken before TCRalphabeta/CD19-depleted stem cell transplant. The receptors were sampled from a girl aged 2-15 years with congenital amegakaryocytic thrombocytopenia, due to receive a stem cell transplant.

This clonotype was seen more than once but under ten times. The chain has TRBV5-1 and TRBJ2-5, with 12 bases fitting TRBD1. The germline V gene encodes CDR1 SGHRS and CDR2 YFSETQ. V lost 0 bases, J lost 9 bases, and 6 bases stayed unmatched. The CDR3 covers 15 residues. The CDR3 spells CASSLDGTGGDPQYF. The CDR3, as DNA: TGCGCCAGCAGCTTGGACGGGACAGGGGGCGATCCCCAGTACTTC.

This clonotype was recorded at least ten times. An end of the junction differs from the germline gene, which may be a read error. The CDR3 DNA reads TGTGCCAGCAGCTTAGGTGGTGGGGGCACTGAAGCTTTCTTT. It codes for CASSLGGGGTEAFF. This rearrangement joins TRBV12-3 or TRBV12-4 to TRBJ1-1, with a possible D match to TRBD1 (5 bases). The CDR3 extends over 14 amino acids.

This clonotype came up many times. The chain has TRBV7-8 and TRBJ1-1; 8 bases match TRBD1. The CDR3 has 15 amino acids. Trimming took 6 bases from V and 4 from J; bases not matched to a gene: 10. Germline V gene sequence: CDR1 SGHVS, CDR2 FQNEAQ. CDR3 sequence: CASRDSDRVGTEAFF. CDR3 nucleotides: TGTGCCAGCAGGGATTCGGACAGGGTTGGCACTGAAGCTTTCTTT.

This clonotype appeared many times. This chain joins TRBV5-1 and TRBJ2-1; weak D call: TRBD2 (6 bases). CDR1 SGHRS and CDR2 YFSETQ come from the germline V gene. The germline V and J ends were trimmed by 7 bases and 9 bases, with 17 bases remaining between them. This CDR3 has 13 residues. The CDR3: CASGLEGGGEQFF. In nucleotides, the CDR3 is TGCGCCAGCGGTCTTGAGGGAGGTGGTGAGCAGTTCTTC.

This clonotype was detected only a few times. The V and J genes are TRBV7-9 and TRBJ1-4; D may be TRBD1 (5 bases). This CDR3 has 15 amino acids. The ends were cut back, 4 bases at V and 8 bases at J, with 17 bases in the middle. The germline CDR1 and CDR2 sequences are SEHNR and FQNEAQ (reference sequence). CDR3 sequence (DNA): TGTGCCAGCAGCTCAGGAGACAGAGTAGACGAAAAACTGTTTTTT. This codes for CASSSGDRVDEKLFF.

There are a few counts of this clonotype. This sequence joins TRBV5-1 and TRBJ2-1; a possible D gene is TRBD1 (6 bases). Germline loops: CDR1 SGHRS, CDR2 YFSETQ. The CDR3 covers 15 residues. The ends were cut back, 2 bases at V and 5 bases at J, with 14 bases in the middle. The CDR3 region has the DNA TGCGCCAGCAGCTTCCGGGGACAACTGAACAATGAGCAGTTCTTC. Translated, it gives CASSFRGQLNNEQFF.

The table lists this clonotype with many counts. The chain uses TRBV6-1 and TRBJ2-2, with D possibly matching TRBD2 (7 bases). Germline V gene data show CDR1 as MNHNS and CDR2 as SASEGT. The ends were cut back, 4 bases at V and 6 bases at J, with 21 bases in the middle. The CDR3 runs 17 residues. CDR3 loop: CASSVALLARGSGELFF. CDR3 bases: TGTGCCAGCAGTGTGGCGTTACTAGCGAGGGGGTCCGGGGAGCTGTTTTTT.

The chain employs TRBV4-1 and TRBJ2-3; D possibly corresponds to TRBD1 (6 bases). This CDR3 is 16 amino acids long. V dropped 1 base and J dropped 0 bases, with 11 bases sitting between them. CDR1 MGHRA and CDR2 YSYEKL come from the germline V gene. The DNA for the CDR3 is TGCGCCAGCAGCCAAGGACAGGACTTGAGCACAGATACGCAGTATTTT. Translated, it gives CASSQGQDLSTDTQYF.